A selection of T cell receptor beta chains follows, all from one sample in a study of blood T cell repertoires in COVID-19. The protocol was immunoSEQ multiplex PCR, while the TCRdb copy is restricted to in-frame clones and leaves out a portion. The repertoire holds fewer than 300,000 clones, with 85% to 90% as singletons. Sequenced input: peripheral blood. The receptors derive from a man younger than 40 with acute or convalescent COVID-19. Both conserved end residues are part of each CDR3. The order of the fields is D gene, clone size, J gene, V gene, CDR3 protein, CDR3 DNA. A D gene is named only where the DNA matches it firmly. A row's size may be missing; if present it is once, few, many or a size class.

d_gene: -; abundance: -; j_gene: TRBJ2-1; v_gene: TRBV6-4; CDR3aa: CASGAGNEQFF; CDR3nt: TGTGCCAGCGGTGCCGGGAATGAGCAGTTCTTC
d_gene: TRBD2; abundance: -; j_gene: TRBJ2-1; v_gene: TRBV7-6; CDR3aa: CASSLRTSGGLYNEQFF; CDR3nt: TGTGCCAGCAGCTTAAGGACTAGCGGGGGACTTTACAATGAGCAGTTCTTC
d_gene: -; abundance: -; j_gene: TRBJ1-2; v_gene: TRBV27; CDR3aa: CASSSNYYGYTF; CDR3nt: TGTGCCAGCAGCTCTAACTACTATGGCTACACCTTC
d_gene: TRBD2; abundance: once; j_gene: TRBJ2-7; v_gene: TRBV27; CDR3aa: CASSLQTSGRTSYEQYF; CDR3nt: TGTGCCAGCAGTTTACAGACTAGCGGGAGGACCTCCTACGAGCAGTACTTC
d_gene: -; abundance: once; j_gene: TRBJ1-2; v_gene: TRBV5-6; CDR3aa: CASSLWGANYGYTF; CDR3nt: TGTGCCAGCAGCTTGTGGGGGGCTAACTATGGCTACACCTTC
d_gene: -; abundance: once; j_gene: TRBJ2-4; v_gene: TRBV19; CDR3aa: CASTPGRGNIQYF; CDR3nt: TGTGCCAGTACCCCGGGCAGGGGAAACATTCAGTACTTC
d_gene: -; abundance: -; j_gene: TRBJ1-1; v_gene: TRBV7-9; CDR3aa: CASSLAANTEAFF; CDR3nt: TGTGCCAGCAGCTTAGCGGCGAACACTGAAGCTTTCTTT
d_gene: TRBD2; abundance: -; j_gene: TRBJ2-7; v_gene: TRBV13; CDR3aa: CASSLAPGLAGRPLSYEQYF; CDR3nt: TGTGCCAGCAGCTTAGCCCCTGGACTAGCGGGAAGACCCCTATCCTACGAGCAGTACTTC
d_gene: TRBD2; abundance: -; j_gene: TRBJ2-5; v_gene: TRBV5-6; CDR3aa: CASSFGGETQYF; CDR3nt: TGTGCCAGCAGCTTCGGGGGGGAGACCCAGTACTTC
d_gene: TRBD1; abundance: -; j_gene: TRBJ2-2; v_gene: TRBV7-3; CDR3aa: CASSFQGAGGELFF; CDR3nt: TGTGCCAGCAGCTTCCAGGGGGCTGGCGGGGAGCTGTTTTTT
d_gene: TRBD1; abundance: -; j_gene: TRBJ1-2; v_gene: TRBV7-3; CDR3aa: CASSPDRTGIYGYTF; CDR3nt: TGTGCCAGCAGCCCCGACCGGACAGGGATCTATGGCTACACCTTC
d_gene: TRBD2; abundance: -; j_gene: TRBJ2-3; v_gene: TRBV6-5; CDR3aa: CASSYTSGGADTQYF; CDR3nt: TGTGCCAGCAGTTACACTAGCGGGGGGGCAGATACGCAGTATTTT
d_gene: -; abundance: -; j_gene: TRBJ1-6; v_gene: TRBV18; CDR3aa: CASSSDSANSPLHF; CDR3nt: TGTGCCAGCTCAAGCGACAGTGCAAATTCACCCCTCCACTTT
d_gene: TRBD2; abundance: -; j_gene: TRBJ2-1; v_gene: TRBV11-2; CDR3aa: CASSLVSGGDNEQFF; CDR3nt: TGTGCCAGCAGCTTAGTGAGCGGGGGAGACAATGAGCAGTTCTTC